This TCR beta chain is drawn from a study of a mutant IDH1 vaccine in newly diagnosed glioma. Regarding this clone: Its target is unknown.

Time point here: week 5, during vaccination. Every vaccination contained 300 ug of the mutant IDH1 20-mer peptide and was paired with topical imiquimod. Per the germline V gene, CDR1 is SGHRS and CDR2 is YFSETQ. The CDR3 spans 14 residues. V was cut by 3 bases and J by 1 base, with 7 bases left in between. Profiled with immunoSEQ multiplex PCR; TCRdb holds only in-frame clones, not every one. The profile shows roughly 28,000 clones, approximately 79% of them singletons. This TCR was recovered from a middle-aged man with glioma. Some clones in this sample may be carry-over from other donors' samples. The chain employs TRBV5-1 and TRBJ2-2, with D maybe TRBD1 (6 bases). The source was PBMCs, collected from a glioma patient whose treatment included an IDH1 peptide vaccine. CDR3 coding DNA: TGCGCCAGCAGCTCGGGACAGAACACCGGGGAGCTGTTTTTT. This sequence encodes CASSSGQNTGELFF.